This TCR beta chain was sequenced during a study of PD-1 blockade in mismatch repair-deficient tumors. Notes on this clone: Its specificity is unknown.

Three pembrolizumab responders had their TCRs sequenced. The V gene's germline CDR1 is SEHNR and CDR2 FQNEAQ (reference sequence). Trimming took off 4 bases at V and 4 bases at J, with 11 bases between the two ends. This CDR3 region has 14 residues. Broader study findings: After pembrolizumab, tumor-resident clones rose rapidly, then generally contracted before radiologic responses.

Measured with immunoSEQ multiplex PCR; TCRdb has only the in-frame clones, and not every one. The sample lists 80,000 to 130,000 clones, roughly four fifths seen once, with approximately 6.8% in the top ten. This specimen was peripheral blood, taken roughly 36 weeks after starting pembrolizumab. The receptor comes from an adult with mismatch repair-deficient cancer. The gene calls are TRBV7-9 and TRBJ2-1, with D maybe TRBD2 (6 bases). The CDR3: CASSWSSAYNEQFF. The CDR3 nucleotides read TGTGCCAGCAGCTGGTCTAGCGCATACAATGAGCAGTTCTTC. The variable domain in full, with the rest retrieved from reference TRBV7-9 and TRBJ2-1, is DTGVSQNPRHKITKRGQNVTFRCDPISEHNRLYWYRQTLGQGPEFLTYFQNEAQLEKSRLLSDRFSAERPKGSFSTLEIQRTEQGDSAMYLCASSWSSAYNEQFFGPGTRLTVL.